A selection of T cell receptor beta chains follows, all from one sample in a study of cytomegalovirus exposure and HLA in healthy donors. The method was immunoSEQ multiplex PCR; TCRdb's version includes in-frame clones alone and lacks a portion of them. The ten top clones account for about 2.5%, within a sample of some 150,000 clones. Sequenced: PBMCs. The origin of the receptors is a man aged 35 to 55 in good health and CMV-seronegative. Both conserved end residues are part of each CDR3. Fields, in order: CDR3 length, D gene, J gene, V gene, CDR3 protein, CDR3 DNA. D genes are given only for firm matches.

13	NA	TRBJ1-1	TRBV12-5	CASGLDSYTEAFF	TGTGCTAGTGGTCTGGACAGCTACACTGAAGCTTTCTTT
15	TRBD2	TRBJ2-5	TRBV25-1	CASSGGLAGGETQYF	TGTGCCAGCAGTGGGGGGCTAGCGGGGGGAGAGACCCAGTACTTC
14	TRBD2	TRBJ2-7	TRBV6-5	CASSSGGAFYEQYF	TGTGCCAGCAGCAGCGGGGGGGCCTTCTACGAGCAGTACTTC
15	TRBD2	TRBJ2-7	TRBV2	CASSGSSGGAHEQYF	TGTGCCAGCAGTGGGTCTAGCGGGGGGGCCCACGAGCAGTACTTC
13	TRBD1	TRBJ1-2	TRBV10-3	CAIRGGQIYGYTF	TGTGCCATCAGGGGGGGACAGATCTATGGCTACACCTTC
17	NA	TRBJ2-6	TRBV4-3	CASSQVFGDSGANVLTF	TGCGCCAGCAGCCAAGTCTTCGGGGACTCTGGGGCCAACGTCCTGACTTTC
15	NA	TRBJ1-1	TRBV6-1	CASTRGGGGSTEAFF	TGTGCCAGCACCAGAGGGGGGGGTGGGAGCACTGAAGCTTTCTTT
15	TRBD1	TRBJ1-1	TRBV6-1	CASSDPRTGLTEAFF	TGTGCCAGCAGTGATCCCCGGACAGGCTTGACTGAAGCTTTCTTT
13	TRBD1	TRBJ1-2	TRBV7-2	CASSLGTGDGYTF	TGTGCCAGCAGCTTAGGGACAGGGGATGGCTACACCTTC
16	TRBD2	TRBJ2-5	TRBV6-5	CASSYPTSGGQETQYF	TGTGCCAGCAGTTACCCGACTAGCGGGGGCCAAGAGACCCAGTACTTC
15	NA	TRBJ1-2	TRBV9	CASSVEQGHNYGYTF	TGTGCCAGCAGCGTAGAACAGGGACATAACTATGGCTACACCTTC
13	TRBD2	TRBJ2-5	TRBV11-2	CASSPGGAETQYF	TGTGCCAGCAGCCCGGGGGGGGCGGAGACCCAGTACTTC
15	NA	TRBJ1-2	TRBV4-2	CASSQDKGPAFGYTF	TGTGCCAGCAGCCAAGATAAGGGGCCAGCTTTTGGCTACACCTTC
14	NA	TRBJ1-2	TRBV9	CASSVAGATYGYTF	TGTGCCAGCAGCGTAGCTGGGGCGACCTATGGCTACACCTTC
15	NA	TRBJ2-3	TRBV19	CASTTVPGHLDTQYF	TGTGCCAGTACAACCGTTCCGGGACATCTGGATACGCAGTATTTT
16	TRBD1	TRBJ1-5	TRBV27	CASSFTGTGSNQPQHF	TGTGCCAGCAGTTTTACCGGGACAGGTAGCAATCAGCCCCAGCATTTT
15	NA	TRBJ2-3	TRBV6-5	CASKAGTLLTDTQYF	TGTGCCAGCAAAGCCGGGACACTACTCACAGATACGCAGTATTTT
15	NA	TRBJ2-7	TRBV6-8	CASNIDAWSSYEQYF	TGTGCCAGCAATATTGACGCATGGAGCTCCTACGAGCAGTACTTC
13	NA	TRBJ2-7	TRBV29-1	CSVQDRKTYEQYF	TGCAGCGTCCAAGACAGGAAGACCTACGAGCAGTACTTC
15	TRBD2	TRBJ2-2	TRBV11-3	CASSLSGGASGELFF	TGTGCCAGCAGCTTAAGCGGGGGGGCTAGCGGGGAGCTGTTTTTT
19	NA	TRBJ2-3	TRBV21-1	CASSAQKLGQGMITDTQYF	TGTGCCAGCAGCGCACAAAAGCTAGGACAGGGAATGATCACAGATACGCAGTATTTT
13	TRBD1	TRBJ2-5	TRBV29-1	CSVEKGGWETQYF	TGCAGCGTTGAGAAAGGGGGCTGGGAGACCCAGTACTTC
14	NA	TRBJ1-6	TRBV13	CASSGQITNSPLHF	TGTGCCAGCAGCGGACAGATTACCAATTCACCCCTCCACTTT
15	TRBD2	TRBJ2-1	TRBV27	CASRPGGGSFNEQFF	TGTGCCAGCAGGCCTGGGGGGGGGTCCTTCAATGAGCAGTTCTTC
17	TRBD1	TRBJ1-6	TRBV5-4	CASSLPRQGINNSPLHF	TGTGCCAGCAGCTTACCAAGACAGGGGATAAATAATTCACCCCTCCACTTT
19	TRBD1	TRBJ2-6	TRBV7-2	CASSLEPGTGGLGANVLTF	TGTGCCAGCAGCTTAGAACCTGGGACAGGGGGCTTGGGGGCCAACGTCCTGACTTTC
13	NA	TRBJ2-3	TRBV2	CASNQQGSDTQYF	TGTGCCAGCAACCAACAGGGATCAGATACGCAGTATTTT
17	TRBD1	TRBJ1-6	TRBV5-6	CASSFKDRRANNSPLHF	TGTGCCAGCAGCTTTAAGGACAGGCGCGCCAATAATTCACCCCTCCACTTT
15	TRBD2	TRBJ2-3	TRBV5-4	CASSLASGGRDTQYF	TGTGCCAGCAGCTTGGCTAGCGGGGGAAGAGATACGCAGTATTTT
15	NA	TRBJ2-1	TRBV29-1	CSAYGTPSSYNEQFF	TGCAGCGCTTATGGGACACCGAGCTCCTACAATGAGCAGTTCTTC
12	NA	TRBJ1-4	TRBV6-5	CASRSVNEKLFF	TGTGCCAGCAGGAGCGTGAATGAAAAACTGTTTTTT